The rows below give T cell receptor beta chains drawn from one sample of a study of blood T cell repertoires in COVID-19. Libraries were prepared by immunoSEQ multiplex PCR; TCRdb keeps only in-frame clonotypes and omits some of them. The sample lists approximately 220,000 clones, 86% occurring once. Input material: PBMCs or T cells enriched from blood (not recorded which). Receptor source: a woman in her 40s with acute COVID-19. CDR3s include the opening cysteine and the closing phenylalanine or tryptophan. D genes are given only for firm matches. A row's size may be missing; if present it is once, few, many or a size class.

TRBV5-5	once	TRBJ1-5	14	NA	CASSYDTSYQPQHF	TGTGCCAGCAGCTACGACACCTCGTATCAGCCCCAGCATTTT
TRBV7-9	NA	TRBJ2-5	16	TRBD2	CASSSNPGLAAETQYF	TGTGCCAGCAGTTCAAACCCGGGACTAGCTGCAGAGACCCAGTACTTC
TRBV7-2	NA	TRBJ2-7	16	TRBD2	CASSLSRTRPGHEQYF	TGTGCCAGCAGCTTATCCCGGACTAGGCCCGGCCACGAGCAGTACTTC
TRBV12-3/TRBV12-4	NA	TRBJ2-1	13	NA	CASSLDFNNEQFF	TGTGCCAGCAGTTTAGACTTTAACAATGAGCAGTTCTTC
TRBV6-2/TRBV6-3	NA	TRBJ2-1	14	NA	CASSLGELHNEQFF	TGTGCCAGCAGCCTCGGGGAACTGCACAATGAGCAGTTCTTC
TRBV4-1	NA	TRBJ1-6	16	NA	CASSQGGTSPNSPLHF	TGCGCCAGCAGCCAAGGGGGGACTTCCCCTAATTCACCCCTCCACTTT
TRBV7-2	NA	TRBJ1-1	16	NA	CASSFGTGTVGTEAFF	TGTGCCAGCAGCTTTGGAACAGGTACTGTGGGCACTGAAGCTTTCTTT
TRBV27	NA	TRBJ2-2	15	NA	CASSLGVGGIGELFF	TGTGCCAGCAGCCTAGGGGTGGGGGGTATCGGGGAGCTGTTTTTT
TRBV18	NA	TRBJ1-5	15	NA	CASSPTGTGIQPQHF	TGTGCCAGCTCACCAACTGGTACAGGGATACAGCCCCAGCATTTT
TRBV16	NA	TRBJ1-2	11	NA	CASSQSYGYTF	TGTGCCAGCAGCCAGAGCTATGGCTACACCTTC
TRBV5-1	NA	TRBJ2-7	14	NA	CASSVLSGAYEQYF	TGCGCCAGCAGCGTCCTGTCGGGGGCCTACGAGCAGTACTTC
TRBV10-2	NA	TRBJ1-2	15	TRBD1	CASSEFTGQADGYTF	TGCGCCAGCAGTGAGTTTACGGGACAGGCGGATGGCTACACCTTC
TRBV6-5	NA	TRBJ1-4	14	TRBD1	CASRGTVANEKLFF	TGTGCCAGCAGGGGGACAGTGGCTAATGAAAAACTGTTTTTT
TRBV30	NA	TRBJ2-1	14	NA	CALRTDSPHNEQFF	TGTGCCTTAAGGACGGACAGCCCACACAATGAGCAGTTCTTC
TRBV19	NA	TRBJ2-3	13	NA	CATAQRVPDTQYF	TGTGCCACGGCCCAGCGGGTTCCAGATACGCAGTATTTT
TRBV7-9	NA	TRBJ1-2	14	NA	CASSPSGGEHGYTF	TGTGCCAGCAGCCCCTCTGGCGGCGAGCATGGCTACACCTTC
TRBV24-1	few	TRBJ2-2	17	TRBD2	CATSDAGRGVYTGELFF	TGTGCCACCAGTGATGCCGGACGGGGGGTTTACACCGGGGAGCTGTTTTTT
TRBV27	NA	TRBJ1-2	14	NA	CASSYSGGGYGYTF	TGTGCCAGCTCTTATTCGGGGGGCGGCTATGGCTACACCTTC
TRBV5-6	NA	TRBJ1-4	15	NA	CASSDDADGDEKLFF	TGTGCCAGCAGCGATGACGCGGACGGGGATGAAAAACTGTTTTTT
TRBV12-3/TRBV12-4	NA	TRBJ1-1	12	NA	CASSPGTPEAFF	TGTGCCAGCAGTCCGGGGACACCTGAAGCTTTCTTT
TRBV6-2/TRBV6-3	NA	TRBJ1-1	12	NA	CASSQGNTEAFF	TGTGCCAGCAGTCAGGGGAACACTGAAGCTTTCTTT
TRBV6-1	NA	TRBJ1-2	14	NA	CASSEGASNYGYTF	TGTGCCAGCAGTGAGGGGGCATCTAACTATGGCTACACCTTC
TRBV19	NA	TRBJ2-7	14	NA	CASSIGLDSYEQYF	TGTGCCAGTAGTATAGGACTGGACTCCTACGAGCAGTACTTC
TRBV4-1	once	TRBJ2-1	18	TRBD2	CASSQVDTSGVAYNEQFF	TGCGCCAGCAGCCAAGTGGACACTAGCGGGGTTGCCTACAATGAGCAGTTCTTC
TRBV19	NA	TRBJ2-2	14	TRBD2	CASRSGDNTGELFF	TGTGCCAGTAGAAGCGGGGACAACACCGGGGAGCTGTTTTTT
TRBV15	NA	TRBJ2-2	13	NA	CATRRILTGELFF	TGTGCCACCAGGCGAATACTCACCGGGGAGCTGTTTTTT
TRBV7-8	NA	TRBJ2-1	15	NA	CASSVYRVTYNEQFF	TGTGCCAGCAGCGTTTACAGGGTCACTTACAATGAGCAGTTCTTC
TRBV5-1	NA	TRBJ1-1	15	NA	CASSLVIGVNTEAFF	TGCGCCAGCAGCTTGGTCATCGGGGTGAACACTGAAGCTTTCTTT